The entry below describes one TCR beta chain. The CDR3 runs to 13 residues. The V end was cut by 10 bases, the J end by 5 bases, with 17 bases between. In germline, CDR1 is SNHLY, CDR2 FYNNEI. The sample is drawn from a study of cytomegalovirus exposure and HLA in healthy donors. Amplification used 60 Vbeta primers and 13 Jbeta primers. Method: immunoSEQ multiplex PCR; TCRdb's copy keeps in-frame clones and lacks some. The sample gives about 190,000 clones, 70% to 80% of which show up once; over 12% is in the top ten. V and J are TRBV2 and TRBJ1-1; D uncertain. The clonotype originates from a woman aged 25 to 39 in good health and CMV-seropositive. What was sequenced was PBMCs. The CDR3 region is CATREVSQTEAFF. CDR3 bases: TGTGCCACCCGAGAAGTTTCGCAAACTGAAGCTTTCTTT.